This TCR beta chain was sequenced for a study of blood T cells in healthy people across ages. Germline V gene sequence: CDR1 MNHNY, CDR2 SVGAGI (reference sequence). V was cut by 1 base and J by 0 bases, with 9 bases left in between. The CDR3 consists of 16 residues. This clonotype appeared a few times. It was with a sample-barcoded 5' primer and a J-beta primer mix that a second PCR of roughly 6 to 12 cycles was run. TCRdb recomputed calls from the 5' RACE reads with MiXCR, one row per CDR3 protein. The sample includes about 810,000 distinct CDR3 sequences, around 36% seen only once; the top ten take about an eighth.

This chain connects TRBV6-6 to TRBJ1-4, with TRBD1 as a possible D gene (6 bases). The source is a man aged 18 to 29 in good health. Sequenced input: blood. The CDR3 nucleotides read TGTGCCAGCAGTTACTTTGGACAGACAACTAATGAAAAACTGTTTTTT. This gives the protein CASSYFGQTTNEKLFF.